The rows below give T cell receptor beta chains drawn from one sample of a study of cytomegalovirus exposure and HLA in healthy donors. Clones were sequenced by immunoSEQ multiplex PCR, and TCRdb holds only the in-frame ones, with some missing. The table lists approximately 130,000 clones, 70% to 85% of them singletons. The sequenced material came from PBMCs. All receptors come from a man aged 18-30 years in good health and CMV-seropositive. CDR3s include the opening cysteine and the closing phenylalanine or tryptophan. Fields, in order: V gene, CDR3 length, J gene, CDR3 protein.

>TRBV2|16|TRBJ1-1
CASSRQIRHSNTEAFF
>TRBV6-6|11|NA
CASSDRDEQYF
>TRBV28|15|TRBJ1-6
CASTFLGTYNSPLHF
>TRBV25-1|16|TRBJ2-1
CASSEDGTLDNNEQFF
>TRBV7-2|14|TRBJ1-4
CASSPDRVREKLFF
>TRBV7-9|14|TRBJ2-7
CASSAGQGRYEQYF
>TRBV2|13|TRBJ1-5
CASGQEYAQPQHF
>TRBV6-4|14|TRBJ1-2
CASSEGGTGYGYTF
>TRBV28|14|TRBJ1-2
CASIEGGFNYGYTF
>TRBV30|14|TRBJ2-5
CAWSRLAGRETQYF
>TRBV2|15|TRBJ2-3
CASSVSPRGTDTQYF
>TRBV7-6|13|TRBJ2-3
CASSLRETDTQYF
>TRBV28|12|TRBJ2-7
CASQLQGYEQYF
>TRBV19|14|TRBJ1-5
CASSIGGRNQPQHF